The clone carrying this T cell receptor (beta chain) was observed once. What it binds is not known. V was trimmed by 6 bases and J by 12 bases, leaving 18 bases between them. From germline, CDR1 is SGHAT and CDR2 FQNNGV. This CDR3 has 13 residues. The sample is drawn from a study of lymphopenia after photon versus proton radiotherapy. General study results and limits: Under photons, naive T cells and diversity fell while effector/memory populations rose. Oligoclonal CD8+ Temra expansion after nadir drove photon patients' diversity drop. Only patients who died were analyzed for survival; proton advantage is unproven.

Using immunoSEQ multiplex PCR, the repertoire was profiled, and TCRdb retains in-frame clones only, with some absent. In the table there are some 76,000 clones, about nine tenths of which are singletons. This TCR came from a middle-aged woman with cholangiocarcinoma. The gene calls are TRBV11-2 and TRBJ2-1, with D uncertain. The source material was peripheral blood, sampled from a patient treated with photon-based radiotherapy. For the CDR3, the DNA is TGTGCCAGCAGTCAAGCGTTGGGCGGAACGCAGTTCTTC. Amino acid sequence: CASSQALGGTQFF.